These T cell receptor beta chains were read from a single sample in a study of T cells expressing NK-cell markers. TCRdb re-called the 5' RACE reads; one entry per CDR3 protein, DNA not given. The table lists 300,000 or so distinct CDR3 sequences. The source material was blood T cells: a sorted CD56 or NKG2C T cell subset, CD4+ or CD8+ T cells, or bulk PBMC T cells (not recorded which). All receptors come from a woman between 18 and 70 years old in good health. CDR3s include the opening cysteine and the closing phenylalanine or tryptophan. Fields, in order: CDR3 protein, CDR3 length, J gene, V gene.

CASSITGYNEQFF,13,TRBJ2-1,TRBV7-2
CSVEVIAGASYEQYF,15,TRBJ2-7,TRBV29-1
CASSYSGADRRPQHF,15,TRBJ1-5,TRBV6-5
CASSATWDTQYF,12,TRBJ2-3,TRBV5-1
CASSLGGQGRSPLHF,15,TRBJ1-6,TRBV5-1
CAWGMVGYNEQFF,13,TRBJ2-1,TRBV30
CASSPEGSQADTQYF,15,TRBJ2-3,TRBV7-2
CASRISSGNTIYF,13,TRBJ1-3,TRBV5-5
CASSLHPGVTNEKLFF,16,TRBJ1-4,TRBV27
CSAQRRLSYNEQFF,14,TRBJ2-1,TRBV20-1
CSARDPTGAKDTQYF,15,TRBJ2-3,TRBV20-1
CASSPHTGTDTQYF,14,TRBJ2-3,TRBV12-3/TRBV12-4
CASSTKGPGGPYETQYF,17,TRBJ2-5,TRBV7-8
CASSYTGFLQPQHF,14,TRBJ1-5,TRBV6-2/TRBV6-3
CASRPTSGRLNEQFF,15,TRBJ2-1,TRBV7-8
CASISQGAKTNYGYTF,16,TRBJ1-2,TRBV11-2
CSATDTNTIYF,11,TRBJ1-3,TRBV20-1
CASSWDRGMNTEAFF,15,TRBJ1-1,TRBV6-1
CASSERGGHYNEQFF,15,TRBJ2-1,TRBV12-3/TRBV12-4
CSARPQGVGYEQYF,14,TRBJ2-7,TRBV20-1
CSARDSTSEKLFF,13,TRBJ1-4,TRBV20-1
CASSLLGSKNIQYF,14,TRBJ2-4,TRBV12-3/TRBV12-4
CASSLELAPYYEQYF,15,TRBJ2-7,TRBV7-2
CSASRSPAKNIQYF,14,TRBJ2-4,TRBV20-1
CATTHGYAEAFF,12,TRBJ1-1,TRBV6-1
CSARDKPSSYNEQFF,15,TRBJ2-1,TRBV20-1
CASSLPNSPLHF,12,TRBJ1-6,TRBV7-2
CASSSTWGGLTTDTQYF,17,TRBJ2-3,TRBV6-5
CASSFFSLGLAGAPDTQYF,19,TRBJ2-3,TRBV28
CASSLWTSGGYNEQFF,16,TRBJ2-1,TRBV5-1
CASRSRAAQVYGYTF,15,TRBJ1-2,TRBV6-5
CASSLEPVSSTEAFF,15,TRBJ1-1,TRBV7-2
CASSHERDRSYNEQFF,16,TRBJ2-1,TRBV7-8
CASSEVGYSYEQYF,14,TRBJ2-7,TRBV6-1
CASIQSGAGETGEQYF,16,TRBJ2-7,TRBV28
CAWTSGNIQYF,11,TRBJ2-4,TRBV30
CATSDLRNPNEQFF,14,TRBJ2-1,TRBV24-1
CASSFRGSTDTQYF,14,TRBJ2-3,TRBV5-8
CASSSVRGIGSPLHF,15,TRBJ1-6,TRBV11-2
CAWRRASGSYEQYF,14,TRBJ2-7,TRBV30
CASSEWRGPGNEQFF,15,TRBJ2-1,TRBV25-1
CASSLSRGGGIYEQYF,16,TRBJ2-7,TRBV28
CASSLSGATGELFF,14,TRBJ2-2,TRBV7-9
CASSLSRPEDTQYF,14,TRBJ2-3,TRBV7-3
CSARGIYNEQFF,12,TRBJ2-1,TRBV20-1
CASSPGQGAGGYTF,14,TRBJ1-2,TRBV12-3/TRBV12-4
CSARRSDTGELFF,13,TRBJ2-2,TRBV20-1
CASSHTGTQETQYF,14,TRBJ2-5,TRBV18
CASSHQPDYYGYTF,14,TRBJ1-2,TRBV4-1
CASSGDRESEKLFF,14,TRBJ1-4,TRBV5-1
CASSLRRGSQYF,12,TRBJ2-5,TRBV12-3/TRBV12-4